The present T cell receptor (beta chain) was sequenced within a study of identical twins. One entry per CDR3 protein results from TCRdb running MiXCR on the 5' RACE reads. This table has about 1.7 million distinct CDR3 sequences, roughly a third appearing once. At least ten counts were recorded for this clonotype. CDR1 and CDR2 from the germline V gene are MDHEN and SYDVKM. Trimming removed 6 bases from V and 0 bases from J, with 12 bases in between. This CDR3 is 14 amino acids long. The chain recombines TRBV28 with TRBJ2-7, with a weak D call TRBD1 (5 bases). This sequence originates from a newborn girl in good health. The sample was cord blood. The CDR3 nucleotides are TGTGCCAGCAGCTTGGCCGGACACTCCTACGAGCAGTACTTC. It is translated as CASSLAGHSYEQYF.